Listed below are T cell receptor beta chains from one sample, sequenced in a study of T-cell reconstitution after alpha-beta-depleted transplantation in children. MiXCR was run by TCRdb on the PCR reads, yielding one entry per CDR3 protein. The sample contains fewer than 550,000 distinct CDR3 sequences, approximately 10% of which appear only once. Sequences were derived from PBMCs from the stem cell graft donor, sampled from the stem cell graft. The source is a human donor who donated a stem cell graft to a child with acute myeloid leukemia. CDR3s include the opening cysteine and the closing phenylalanine or tryptophan. The D gene is left open where the match is weak. Some rows have no size entry. The others give once, few or many, or a class for an expanded clone.

TRBV7-9,TRBD2,16,NA,TRBJ2-1,TGTGCCAGCAGCTGGCGGACTAGCGGGAGCTTGAATGAGCAGTTCTTC,CASSWRTSGSLNEQFF
TRBV5-6,TRBD1,16,NA,TRBJ2-5,TGTGCCAGCAGCTTGGCCCCGGGACAGGGGATACAGACCCAGTACTTC,CASSLAPGQGIQTQYF
TRBV20-1,NA,16,few,TRBJ2-1,TGCAGTGCTAGAGGGAGGGGGGTTGAGTCCTACAATGAGCAGTTCTTC,CSARGRGVESYNEQFF
TRBV20-1,NA,14,few,TRBJ2-5,TGCAGTGCTAGAGATTTCCGGGACATAGAGACCCAGTACTTC,CSARDFRDIETQYF
TRBV9,NA,15,NA,TRBJ1-2,TGTGCCAGCAGCGTAGCTGAAGGGGCGGTTTTTGGCTACACCTTC,CASSVAEGAVFGYTF
TRBV27,NA,15,NA,TRBJ1-4,TGTGCCAGCAGGCACTTGGCAGGGGAGGGTGAAAAACTGTTTTTT,CASRHLAGEGEKLFF
TRBV20-1,TRBD2,16,NA,TRBJ2-1,TGCAGTGCTAGGACCCTTAGCGGGAGTTTCTACAATGAGCAGTTCTTC,CSARTLSGSFYNEQFF
TRBV29-1,NA,14,few,TRBJ2-5,TGCAGCGTTGGGCACCAGGCGTACCAAGAGACCCAGTACTTC,CSVGHQAYQETQYF
TRBV20-1,NA,12,many,TRBJ2-1,TGCAGTGCTAGAGTGGGGTGGAATGAGCAGTTCTTC,CSARVGWNEQFF
TRBV7-8,NA,14,NA,TRBJ2-3,TGTGCCAGCAGCTCGTCATCAGGGACAGATACGCAGTATTTT,CASSSSSGTDTQYF
TRBV20-1,NA,15,NA,TRBJ2-1,TGCAGTGCTAGCTACAGCAACACACTTAACAATGAGCAGTTCTTC,CSASYSNTLNNEQFF
TRBV11-1,TRBD2,18,NA,TRBJ2-3,TGTGCCAGCAGCTTACCGGTATGGAGCGGGGGGAGCACAGATACGCAGTATTTT,CASSLPVWSGGSTDTQYF
TRBV4-1,NA,15,NA,TRBJ1-2,TGCGCCAGCAGCCAAGATCCGGGGCTCAGCTATGGCTACACCTTC,CASSQDPGLSYGYTF
TRBV11-2,NA,13,NA,TRBJ2-3,TGTGCCAGCAGCTTAGGAAGTGGCGGGGTGAGGTATTTT,CASSLGSGGVRYF
TRBV7-8,NA,17,NA,TRBJ2-7,TGTGCCAGCAGCTTACCTCGCGCCCATTCGGATGACTACGAGCAGTACTTC,CASSLPRAHSDDYEQYF
TRBV6-5,NA,14,few,TRBJ2-5,TGTGCCAGCAGTTACTCATACGAGCAAGAGACCCAGTACTTC,CASSYSYEQETQYF
TRBV7-8,NA,14,NA,TRBJ2-1,TGTGCCAGCAGCCAGACGGAGTCCTACAATGAGCAGTTCTTC,CASSQTESYNEQFF
TRBV5-1,TRBD1,16,few,TRBJ2-1,TGCGCCAGCAGCTTCCCGGAGGACAGGGACTCCAATGAGCAGTTCTTC,CASSFPEDRDSNEQFF
TRBV12-3/TRBV12-4,NA,16,many,TRBJ2-3,TGTGCCAGCAGTTTGGGGCTAGCGTCCGCACGGGATACGCAGTATTTT,CASSLGLASARDTQYF
TRBV18,NA,15,few,TRBJ2-2,TGTGCCAGCTCACCAGAATCCGGCCACACCGGGGAGCTGTTTTTT,CASSPESGHTGELFF
TRBV2,TRBD1,12,NA,TRBJ1-2,TGTGCCAGCACGGGACAGAACTATGGCTACACCTTC,CASTGQNYGYTF
TRBV5-6,TRBD2,13,many,TRBJ2-1,TGTGCCAGCAGCTCGAGACTAGCCCATGAGCAGTTCTTC,CASSSRLAHEQFF
TRBV3-1,TRBD1,15,NA,TRBJ2-1,TGTGCCAGCAGCCCTGGGACAGGGCGTTACAATGAGCAGTTCTTC,CASSPGTGRYNEQFF
TRBV20-1,TRBD1,13,NA,TRBJ1-1,TGCAGTGCTATCCGGACAGGGAACACTGAAGCTTTCTTT,CSAIRTGNTEAFF